Each of the 8 T cell receptor beta chains below was sequenced from the same sample in a study of OX40 agonist ivuxolimab in advanced cancers. Method: immunoSEQ multiplex PCR; TCRdb's copy keeps in-frame clones and lacks some. Of 50,000 to 65,000 clones listed, over 75% are singletons. The sequences come from CD4+ or CD8+ T cells sorted from blood, collected in a trial of the OX40 agonist ivuxolimab. These receptor sequences come from an adult with an advanced solid tumor such as melanoma, head and neck, liver or kidney cancer.

The CDR3 coding sequence is TGTGCCAGCAGCGTAGAGGGGGCAAGAAATTCACCCCTCCACTTT. Protein sequence: CASSVEGARNSPLHF. The V gene is TRBV9, the J gene TRBJ1-6, with 7 bases that match TRBD1. The germline gives CDR1 SGDLS, CDR2 YYNGEE. The CDR3 runs 15 residues. Unmatched junction bases numbered 4, after V lost 0 bases and J lost 7 bases.

This chain uses TRBV12-2 with TRBJ1-1. TRBV12-2 is flagged as a pseudogene. This CDR3 spans 13 amino acids. In DNA, the CDR3 is TGTGCAAGTCGCCCGGGGGCGGGACCTGAAGCTTTCTTT. Translated: CASRPGAGPEAFF.

The J gene is TRBJ2-7, the V gene TRBV10-1; D may match TRBD1 or TRBD2 (5 bases each). Germline CDR1 and CDR2: WNHNN and SYGVQD (reference sequence). This CDR3 spans 13 amino acids. The V end was cut by 2 bases, the J end by 6 bases, with 11 bases between. In DNA form, the CDR3 reads TGCGCCAGCAGTGAGGCGGGTAGGGGCGAGCAGTACTTC. The encoded protein is CASSEAGRGEQYF.

V usage is TRBV10-3 and J usage is TRBJ1-6; no firm D call. This CDR3 spans 15 amino acids. Trimming took 0 bases from V and 10 from J, leaving 13 bases between them. Germline V gene sequence: CDR1 ENHRY, CDR2 SYGVKD. The CDR3 nucleotides read TGTGCCATCAGTGAGTCGATAGGGCTCGAGTCACCCCTCCACTTT. Protein: CAISESIGLESPLHF.

This clone appeared a few times. This chain uses TRBV6-5 with TRBJ2-1, with D tentatively TRBD1 (5 bases). Looked up from germline, CDR1 is MNHEY and CDR2 is SVGAGI. Trimming took off 2 bases at V and 1 base at J, with 9 bases between the two ends. The CDR3 extends over 15 amino acids. CDR3 sequence reads: CASSYDRASYNEQFF. DNA of the CDR3: TGTGCCAGCAGTTACGACAGAGCGTCCTACAATGAGCAGTTCTTC.

The rearrangement joins TRBV28 to TRBJ2-1, with D tentatively TRBD2 (6 bases). Germline CDR1 and CDR2: MDHEN and SYDVKM. The CDR3 has 18 residues. Trimming shortened V by 3 bases and J by 0 bases, and 18 bases separated the two germline ends. The CDR3 coding sequence is TGTGCCAGCAGTTTTGTTTTTGGGCGGGGAGGCTCCTACAATGAGCAGTTCTTC. It is translated as CASSFVFGRGGSYNEQFF.

This sequence joins TRBV7-8 and TRBJ1-5; unclear D gene. This CDR3 has 16 amino acids. With 5 bases removed from V and 1 base from J, the gap between germline ends came to 15 bases. CDR1 and CDR2 (germline): SGHVS, FQNEAQ. The CDR3 region has the DNA TGTGCCAGCAGCCTCTCCGGTGTAAACAGCAATCAGCCCCAGCATTTT. Residues: CASSLSGVNSNQPQHF.

The rearrangement uses TRBV5-1 and TRBJ2-7; the match to TRBD2 covers 11 bases. Losses at the gene ends were 1 base for V and 1 base for J; bases not matched to a gene: 16. This CDR3 has 20 residues. Germline V gives CDR1 SGHRS, CDR2 YFSETQ. CDR3 region: CASSLRWSRLAGFGSYEQYF. CDR3 coding DNA: TGCGCCAGCAGCTTGAGGTGGTCGAGACTAGCGGGATTTGGATCCTACGAGCAGTACTTC.